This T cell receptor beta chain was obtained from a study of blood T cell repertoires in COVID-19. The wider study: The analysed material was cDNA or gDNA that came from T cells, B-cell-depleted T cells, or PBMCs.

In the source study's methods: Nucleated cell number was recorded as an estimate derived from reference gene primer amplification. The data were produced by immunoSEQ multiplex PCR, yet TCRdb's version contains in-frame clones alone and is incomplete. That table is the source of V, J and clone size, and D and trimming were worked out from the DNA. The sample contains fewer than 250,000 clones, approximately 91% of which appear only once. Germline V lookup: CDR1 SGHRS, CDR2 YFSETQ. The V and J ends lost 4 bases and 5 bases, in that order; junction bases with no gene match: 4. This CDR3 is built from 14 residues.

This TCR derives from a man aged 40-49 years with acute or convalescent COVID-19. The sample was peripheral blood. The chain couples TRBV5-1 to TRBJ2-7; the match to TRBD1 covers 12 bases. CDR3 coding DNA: TGCGCCAGCAGCGCCGGGACAGGGGGCCACGAGCAGTACTTC. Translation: CASSAGTGGHEQYF.